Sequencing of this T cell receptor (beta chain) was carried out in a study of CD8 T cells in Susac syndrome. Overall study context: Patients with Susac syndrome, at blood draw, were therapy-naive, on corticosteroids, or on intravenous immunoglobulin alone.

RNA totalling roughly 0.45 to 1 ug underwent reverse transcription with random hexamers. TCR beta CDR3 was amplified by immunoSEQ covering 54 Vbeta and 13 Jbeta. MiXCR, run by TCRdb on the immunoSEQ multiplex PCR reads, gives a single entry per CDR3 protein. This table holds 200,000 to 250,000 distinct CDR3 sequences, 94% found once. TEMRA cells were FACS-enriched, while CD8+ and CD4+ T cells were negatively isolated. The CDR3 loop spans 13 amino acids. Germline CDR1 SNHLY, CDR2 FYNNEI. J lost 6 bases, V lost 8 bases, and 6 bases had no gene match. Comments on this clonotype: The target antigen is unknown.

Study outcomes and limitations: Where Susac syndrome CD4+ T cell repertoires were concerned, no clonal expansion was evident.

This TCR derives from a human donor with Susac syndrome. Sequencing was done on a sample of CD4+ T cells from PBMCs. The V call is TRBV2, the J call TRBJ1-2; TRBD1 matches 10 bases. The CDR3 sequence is CASLDRGKNGYTF. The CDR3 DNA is TGTGCCAGCTTGGACAGGGGGAAAAATGGCTACACCTTC.